This T cell receptor (beta chain) was documented in a study of T cell responses to AZD1222 COVID-19 vaccine. Libraries were prepared by immunoSEQ multiplex PCR; TCRdb keeps only in-frame clonotypes and omits some of them. The profile shows roughly 100,000 clones, roughly 89% of them singletons. V lost 4 bases, J lost 5 bases, and 7 bases stayed unmatched. CDR3 length equals 14 residues. Germline CDR1 is SGHRS and CDR2 is YFSETQ. This clone was counted once. The V gene is TRBV5-1, the J gene TRBJ2-7; 9 bases agree with TRBD1. The sequence was obtained from an adult who received the AZD1222 COVID-19 vaccine. The sequences come from peripheral blood, collected 28 days after the second AZD1222 dose. The CDR3 here is CASSAGQGGNEQYF. The CDR3 bases are TGCGCCAGCAGCGCGGGACAGGGTGGCAACGAGCAGTACTTC.